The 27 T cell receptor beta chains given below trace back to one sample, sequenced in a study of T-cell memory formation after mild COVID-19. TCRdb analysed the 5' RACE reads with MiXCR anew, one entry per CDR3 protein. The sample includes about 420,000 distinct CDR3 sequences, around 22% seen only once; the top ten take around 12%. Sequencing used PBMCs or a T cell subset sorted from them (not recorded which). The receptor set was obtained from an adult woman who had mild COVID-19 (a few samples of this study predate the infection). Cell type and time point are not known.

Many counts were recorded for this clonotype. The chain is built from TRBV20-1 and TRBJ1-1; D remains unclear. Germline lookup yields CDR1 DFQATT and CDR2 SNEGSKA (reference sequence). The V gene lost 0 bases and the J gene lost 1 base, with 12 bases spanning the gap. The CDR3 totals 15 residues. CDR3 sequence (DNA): TGCAGTGCTAGAGATCCGCGGCAGCCGAACACTGAAGCTTTCTTT. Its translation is CSARDPRQPNTEAFF.

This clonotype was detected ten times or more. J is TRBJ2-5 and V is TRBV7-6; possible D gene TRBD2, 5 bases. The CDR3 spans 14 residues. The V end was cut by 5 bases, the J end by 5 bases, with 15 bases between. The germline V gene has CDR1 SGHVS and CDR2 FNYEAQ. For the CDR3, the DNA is TGTGCCAGCAGCCTAGGACTGCCATGGGAGACCCAGTACTTC. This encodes CASSLGLPWETQYF.

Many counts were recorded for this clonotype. The CDR3 nucleotides read TGTGCCAGCAGCTCCAAGACAGGGCCCGTCGGGGGCTACACCTTC. Its translation is CASSSKTGPVGGYTF. V is TRBV7-3 and J is TRBJ1-2; 7 bases map to TRBD1. CDR1 and CDR2 (germline): SGHTA, FQGTGA. CDR3 length: 15 residues. Unmatched junction bases numbered 13, after V lost 4 bases and J lost 8 bases.

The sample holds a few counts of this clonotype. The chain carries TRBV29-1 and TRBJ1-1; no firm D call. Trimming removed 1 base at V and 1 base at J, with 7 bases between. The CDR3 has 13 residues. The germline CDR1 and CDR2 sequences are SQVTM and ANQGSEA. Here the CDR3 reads CSVEVLENTEAFF. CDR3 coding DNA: TGCAGCGTTGAAGTCTTAGAGAACACTGAAGCTTTCTTT.

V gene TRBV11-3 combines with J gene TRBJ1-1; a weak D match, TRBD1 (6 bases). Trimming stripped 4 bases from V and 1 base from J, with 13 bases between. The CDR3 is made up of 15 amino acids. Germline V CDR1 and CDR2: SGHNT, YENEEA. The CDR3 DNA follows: TGTGCCAGCAGCTCCTCAGGGGCCGGGAACACTGAAGCTTTCTTT. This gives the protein CASSSSGAGNTEAFF.

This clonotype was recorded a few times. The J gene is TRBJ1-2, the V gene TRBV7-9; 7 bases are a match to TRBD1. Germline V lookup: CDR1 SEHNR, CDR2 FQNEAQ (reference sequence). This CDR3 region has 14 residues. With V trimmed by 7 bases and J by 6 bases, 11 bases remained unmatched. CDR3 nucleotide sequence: TGTGCCAGCACCCGAACCGAGGGGGCCGATGGCTACACCTTC. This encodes CASTRTEGADGYTF.

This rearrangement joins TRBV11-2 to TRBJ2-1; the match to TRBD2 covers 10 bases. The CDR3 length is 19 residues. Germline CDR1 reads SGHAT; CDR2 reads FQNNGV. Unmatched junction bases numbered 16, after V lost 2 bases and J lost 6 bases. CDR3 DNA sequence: TGTGCCAGCAGCTTAAGGGCTAGCGGGAGAAAAGACCGGGTCAATGAGCAGTTCTTC. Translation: CASSLRASGRKDRVNEQFF.

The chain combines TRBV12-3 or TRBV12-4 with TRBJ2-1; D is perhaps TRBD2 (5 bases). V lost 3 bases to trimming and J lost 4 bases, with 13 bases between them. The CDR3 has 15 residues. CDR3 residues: CASSFSTNRYNEQFF. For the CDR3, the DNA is TGTGCCAGCAGTTTCTCGACTAACCGTTACAATGAGCAGTTCTTC.

The CDR3 DNA sequence: TGTGCCAGCAGTTACGTGGGTTATGGCTACACCTTC. This gives the protein CASSYVGYGYTF. The chain employs TRBV6-2 or TRBV6-3 and TRBJ1-2, with D uncertain. There are 12 residues in the CDR3. The germline V and J ends were trimmed by 2 bases and 5 bases, with 6 bases remaining between them. Germline CDR1 and CDR2: MNHEY and SVGEGT.

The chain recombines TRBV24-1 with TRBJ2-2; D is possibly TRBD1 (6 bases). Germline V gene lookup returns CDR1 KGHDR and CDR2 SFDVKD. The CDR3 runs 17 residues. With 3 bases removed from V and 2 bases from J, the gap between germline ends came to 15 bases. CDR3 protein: CATSDHSPGVNTGELFF. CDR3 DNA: TGTGCCACCAGTGATCATTCCCCAGGGGTAAACACCGGGGAGCTGTTTTTT.

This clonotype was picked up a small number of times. The CDR3 bases are TGTGCCAGCAGCCAAGATCGGAGCGGGAGATTTCGAACCGGGGAGCTGTTTTTT. Translation: CASSQDRSGRFRTGELFF. The V call is TRBV3-1, the J call TRBJ2-2; 8 bases fit TRBD2. The V gene end was trimmed by 0 bases and the J gene end by 5 bases; junction bases not matched to a gene: 11. Germline CDR1 and CDR2: LGHDT and YNNKEL (reference sequence). The CDR3 is 18 residues long.

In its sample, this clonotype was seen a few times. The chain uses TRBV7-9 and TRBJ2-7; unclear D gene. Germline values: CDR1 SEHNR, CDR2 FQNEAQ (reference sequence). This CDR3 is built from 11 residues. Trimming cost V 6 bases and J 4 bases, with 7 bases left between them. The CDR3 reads CASRDAYEQYF. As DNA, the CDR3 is TGTGCCAGCAGAGATGCTTACGAGCAGTACTTC.

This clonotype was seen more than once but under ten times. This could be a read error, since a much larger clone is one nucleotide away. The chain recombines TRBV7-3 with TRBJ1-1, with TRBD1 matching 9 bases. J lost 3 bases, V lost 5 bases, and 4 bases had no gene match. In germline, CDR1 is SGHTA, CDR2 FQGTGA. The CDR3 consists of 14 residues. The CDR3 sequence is CASSPGQGHTEAFF. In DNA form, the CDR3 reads TGTGCCAGCAGCCCCGGACAGGGGCACACTGAAGCTTTCTTT.

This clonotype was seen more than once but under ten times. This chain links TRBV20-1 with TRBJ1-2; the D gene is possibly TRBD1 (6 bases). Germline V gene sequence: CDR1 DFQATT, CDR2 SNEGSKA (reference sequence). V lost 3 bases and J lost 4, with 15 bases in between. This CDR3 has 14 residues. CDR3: CSARWGTSSYGYTF. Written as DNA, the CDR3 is TGCAGTGCTAGGTGGGGGACATCCAGCTATGGCTACACCTTC.

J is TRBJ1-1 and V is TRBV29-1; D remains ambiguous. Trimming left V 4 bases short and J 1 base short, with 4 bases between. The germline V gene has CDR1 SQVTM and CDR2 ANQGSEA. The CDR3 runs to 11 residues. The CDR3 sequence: CSVGRNTEAFF. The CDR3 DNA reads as TGCAGCGTTGGACGGAACACTGAAGCTTTCTTT.

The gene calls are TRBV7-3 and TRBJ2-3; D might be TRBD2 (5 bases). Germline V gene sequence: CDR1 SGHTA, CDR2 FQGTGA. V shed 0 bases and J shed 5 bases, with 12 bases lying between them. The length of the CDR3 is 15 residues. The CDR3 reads CASSLTGNSVDTQYF. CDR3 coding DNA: TGTGCCAGCAGCTTAACCGGGAATAGCGTAGATACGCAGTATTTT.

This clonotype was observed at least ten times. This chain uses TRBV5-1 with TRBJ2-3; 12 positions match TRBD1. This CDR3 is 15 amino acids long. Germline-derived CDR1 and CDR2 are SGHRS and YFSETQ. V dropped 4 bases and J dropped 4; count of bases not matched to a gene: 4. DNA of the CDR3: TGCGCCAGCAGCCCGGGACAGGGGGCAGCAGATACGCAGTATTTT. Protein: CASSPGQGAADTQYF.

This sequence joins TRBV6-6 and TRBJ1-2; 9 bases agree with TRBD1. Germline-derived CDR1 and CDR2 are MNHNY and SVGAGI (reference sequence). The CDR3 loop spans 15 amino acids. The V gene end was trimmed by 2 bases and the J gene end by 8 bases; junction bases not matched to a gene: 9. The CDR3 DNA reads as TGTGCCAGCAGTTACCCGGACAGGGGCTCGGCCGGCTACACCTTC. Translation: CASSYPDRGSAGYTF.

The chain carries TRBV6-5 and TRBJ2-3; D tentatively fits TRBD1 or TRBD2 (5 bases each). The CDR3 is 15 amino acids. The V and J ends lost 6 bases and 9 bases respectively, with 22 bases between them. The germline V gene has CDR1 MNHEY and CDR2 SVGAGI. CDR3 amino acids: CASSHTGTGIGTQYF. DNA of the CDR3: TGTGCCAGCAGCCACACCGGGACGGGCATAGGGACGCAGTATTTT.

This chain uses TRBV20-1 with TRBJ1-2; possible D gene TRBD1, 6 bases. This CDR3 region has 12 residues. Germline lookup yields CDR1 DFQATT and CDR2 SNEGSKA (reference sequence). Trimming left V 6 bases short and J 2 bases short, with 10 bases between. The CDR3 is CSARTENYGYTF. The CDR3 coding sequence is TGCAGTGCCCGGACAGAAAACTATGGCTACACCTTC.

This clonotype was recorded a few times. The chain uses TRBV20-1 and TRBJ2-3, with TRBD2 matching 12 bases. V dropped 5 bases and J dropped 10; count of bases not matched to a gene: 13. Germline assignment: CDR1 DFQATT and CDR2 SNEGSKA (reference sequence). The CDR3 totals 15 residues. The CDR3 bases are TGCAGTGCTCCCACCGGACTAGCGGGGAAGGGGGCGCAGTATTTT. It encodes CSAPTGLAGKGAQYF.

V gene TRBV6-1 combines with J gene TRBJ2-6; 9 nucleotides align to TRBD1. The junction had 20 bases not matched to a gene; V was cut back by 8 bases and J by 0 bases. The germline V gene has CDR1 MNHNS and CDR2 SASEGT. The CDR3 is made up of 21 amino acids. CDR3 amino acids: CASRTGTGPTSKGSGANVLTF. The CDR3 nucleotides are TGTGCCAGCCGAACCGGGACAGGGCCCACTTCGAAGGGCTCTGGGGCCAACGTCCTGACTTTC.

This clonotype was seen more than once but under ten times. The CDR3 nucleotides are TGTGCCAGCAGTGCAAGACGGACGGAGCCCGGGGAGCTGTTTTTT. It specifies CASSARRTEPGELFF. V and J are TRBV2 and TRBJ2-2; D not certain. V was shortened by 4 bases and J by 6 bases, with 15 bases between the two germline ends. CDR1 is SNHLY, CDR2 FYNNEI, per germline. The CDR3 has 15 residues.

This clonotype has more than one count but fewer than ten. The chain's CDR3 is CASSPPPRYEQYF. The CDR3 region has the DNA TGTGCCAGCAGTCCCCCGCCTCGATACGAGCAGTACTTC. The chain couples TRBV6-2 or TRBV6-3 to TRBJ2-7; D is unclear. Per the germline V gene, CDR1 is MNHEY and CDR2 is SVGEGT. V lost 5 bases and J 4 bases, leaving 12 bases between the germline ends. The CDR3 spans 13 residues.

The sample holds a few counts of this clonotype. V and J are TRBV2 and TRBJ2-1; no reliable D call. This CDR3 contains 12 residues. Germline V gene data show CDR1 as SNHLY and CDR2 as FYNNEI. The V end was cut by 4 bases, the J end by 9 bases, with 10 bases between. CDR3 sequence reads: CASSVGLGEQFF. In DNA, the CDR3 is TGTGCCAGCAGTGTTGGGCTAGGTGAGCAGTTCTTC.

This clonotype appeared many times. As DNA, the CDR3 is TGTGCCAGCAGCTCGGTGGCAACTAATGAAAAACTGTTTTTT. Its protein product is CASSSVATNEKLFF. This chain links TRBV6-5 with TRBJ1-4; D remains ambiguous. Germline lookup yields CDR1 MNHEY and CDR2 SVGAGI. The CDR3 has 14 residues. V lost 6 bases and J lost 0, with 8 bases in between.

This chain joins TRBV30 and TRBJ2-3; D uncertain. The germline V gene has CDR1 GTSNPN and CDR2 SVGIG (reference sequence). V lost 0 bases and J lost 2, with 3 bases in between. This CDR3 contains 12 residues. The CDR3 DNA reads TGTGCCTGGAGTGTTTTCACAGATACGCAGTATTTT. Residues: CAWSVFTDTQYF.